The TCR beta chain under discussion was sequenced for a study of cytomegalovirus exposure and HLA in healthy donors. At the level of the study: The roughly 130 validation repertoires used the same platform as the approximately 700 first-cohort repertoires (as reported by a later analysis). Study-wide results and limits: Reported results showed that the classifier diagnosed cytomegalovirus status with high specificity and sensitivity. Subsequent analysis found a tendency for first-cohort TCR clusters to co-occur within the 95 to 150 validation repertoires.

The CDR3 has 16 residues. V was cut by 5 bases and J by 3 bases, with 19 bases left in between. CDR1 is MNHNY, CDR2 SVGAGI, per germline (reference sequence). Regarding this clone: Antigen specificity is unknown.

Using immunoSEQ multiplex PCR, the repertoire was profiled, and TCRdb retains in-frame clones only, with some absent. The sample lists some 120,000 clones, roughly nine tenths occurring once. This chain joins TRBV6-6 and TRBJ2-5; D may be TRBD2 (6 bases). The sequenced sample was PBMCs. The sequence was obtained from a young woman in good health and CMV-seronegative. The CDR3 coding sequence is TGTGCCAGCAGTGGGCAAGCAGTGGCTAGCGAAGAGACCCAGTACTTC. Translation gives CASSGQAVASEETQYF.